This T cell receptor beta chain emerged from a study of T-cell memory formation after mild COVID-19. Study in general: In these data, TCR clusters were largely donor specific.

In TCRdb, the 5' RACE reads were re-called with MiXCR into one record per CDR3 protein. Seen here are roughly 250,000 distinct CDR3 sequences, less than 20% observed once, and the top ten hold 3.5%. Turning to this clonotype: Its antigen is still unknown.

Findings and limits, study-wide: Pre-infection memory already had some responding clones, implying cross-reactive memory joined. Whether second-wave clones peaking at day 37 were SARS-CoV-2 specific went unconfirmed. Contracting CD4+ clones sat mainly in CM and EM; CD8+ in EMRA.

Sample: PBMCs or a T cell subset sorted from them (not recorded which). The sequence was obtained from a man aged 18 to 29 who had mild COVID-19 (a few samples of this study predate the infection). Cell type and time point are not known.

CDR3 coding DNA: TGTGCCAGCAGCTTTGGTAGCGGGGGGGCCGGAGATACGCAGTATTTT. Protein: CASSFGSGGAGDTQYF. The chain uses TRBV7-2 and TRBJ2-3; 11 bases agree with TRBD2. CDR3 length: 16 residues. V was clipped by 3 bases and J by 5 bases; unmatched bases: 7. Germline-derived CDR1 and CDR2 are SGHTA and FQGNSA.